This TCR beta chain was documented in a study of OX40 agonist ivuxolimab in advanced cancers. The wider study: Aged about 20 to 80 with a mean of approximately 60 years, they were about 80% male. Study conclusions and caveats: Expanded peripheral T cell antigen specificity was not determined. Low normalized T-cell clonal expansion also characterized some of the nonresponders.

Profiled with immunoSEQ multiplex PCR; TCRdb holds only in-frame clones, not every one. The table has nearly 45,000 clones, about 90% seen once. Germline assignment: CDR1 LGHNA and CDR2 YNFKEQ. V lost 0 bases and J 12 bases, leaving 14 bases between the germline ends. The CDR3 contains 13 residues. Of note for this clone: The target antigen is unknown.

The starting material was CD4+ or CD8+ T cells sorted from blood, obtained in a trial of the OX40 agonist ivuxolimab. The receptor's source is an adult with an advanced solid tumor such as melanoma, head and neck, liver or kidney cancer. This chain links TRBV4-2 with TRBJ1-2; maybe TRBD1 (5 bases). The CDR3 loop reads CASSQEGEARHTF. The DNA of the CDR3 is TGTGCCAGCAGCCAAGAGGGGGAGGCCCGCCACACCTTC.